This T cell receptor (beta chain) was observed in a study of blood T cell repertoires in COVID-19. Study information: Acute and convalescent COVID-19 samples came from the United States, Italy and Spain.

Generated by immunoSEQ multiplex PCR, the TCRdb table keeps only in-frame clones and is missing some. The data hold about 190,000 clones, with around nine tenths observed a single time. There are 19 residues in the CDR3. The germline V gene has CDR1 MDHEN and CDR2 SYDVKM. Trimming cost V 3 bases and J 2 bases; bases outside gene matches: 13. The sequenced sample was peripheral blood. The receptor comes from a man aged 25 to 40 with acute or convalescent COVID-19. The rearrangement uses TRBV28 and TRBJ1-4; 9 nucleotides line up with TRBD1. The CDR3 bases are TGTGCCAGCAGTTTTCCGCCCGGGACAGGGTGGCCGACTAATGAAAAACTGTTTTTT. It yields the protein CASSFPPGTGWPTNEKLFF.